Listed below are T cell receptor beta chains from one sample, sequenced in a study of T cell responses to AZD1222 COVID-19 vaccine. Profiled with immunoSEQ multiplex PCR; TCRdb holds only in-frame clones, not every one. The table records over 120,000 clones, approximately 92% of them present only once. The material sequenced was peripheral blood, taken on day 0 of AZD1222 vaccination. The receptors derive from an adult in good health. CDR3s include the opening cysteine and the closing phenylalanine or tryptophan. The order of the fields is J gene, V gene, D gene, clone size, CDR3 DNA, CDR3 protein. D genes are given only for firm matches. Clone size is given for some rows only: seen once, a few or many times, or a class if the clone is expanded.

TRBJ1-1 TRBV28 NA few TGTGCCAGCAGTTTAGGTGTTCGGGGGGTGAACACTGAAGCTTTCTTT CASSLGVRGVNTEAFF
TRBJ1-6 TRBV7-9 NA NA TGTGCCAGCAGCTTAGCCGCGGGCGGTTCGCATAATTCACCCCTCCACTTT CASSLAAGGSHNSPLHF
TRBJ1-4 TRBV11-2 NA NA TGTGCCAGCAGCTTACGGGACGGAATTGCAACTAATGAAAAACTGTTTTTT CASSLRDGIATNEKLFF
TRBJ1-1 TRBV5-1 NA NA TGCGCCAGCAGCTTTGGTCCGGGGACTGAAGCTTTCTTT CASSFGPGTEAFF
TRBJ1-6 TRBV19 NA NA TGTGCCAGTAGTATCTTCAACAACCGAAATTCACCCCTCCACTTT CASSIFNNRNSPLHF
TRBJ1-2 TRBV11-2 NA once TGTGCCAGCAGCTTAGATCAAATGGCTCGCTACACCTTC CASSLDQMARYTF
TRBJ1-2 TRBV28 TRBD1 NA TGTGCCAGCAGTTTGGGAGCCGGGACAGGGAAGTATGGCTACACCTTC CASSLGAGTGKYGYTF
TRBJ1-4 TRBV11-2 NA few TGTGCCAGCAGCTTAGTGCGGGGAACTAATGAAAAACTGTTTTTT CASSLVRGTNEKLFF
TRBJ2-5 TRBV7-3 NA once TGTGCCAGCAGCTTAACTCCAGAGACCCAGTACTTC CASSLTPETQYF
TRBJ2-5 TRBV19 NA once TGTGCCAGTAGTATAGGGGGGCAGTGGGTACAGACCCAGTACTTC CASSIGGQWVQTQYF
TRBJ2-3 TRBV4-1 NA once TGCGCCAGCAGCGACTTGTACACAGATACGCAGTATTTT CASSDLYTDTQYF
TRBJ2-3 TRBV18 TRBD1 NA TGTGCCAGCTCAGATCCGGGACAGGGCCGGACAGATACGCAGTATTTT CASSDPGQGRTDTQYF
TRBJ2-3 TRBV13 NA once TGTGCCAGCAGCCAAACCCAAGATACGCAGTATTTT CASSQTQDTQYF
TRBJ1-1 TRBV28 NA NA TGTGCCAGCAGTTTAGCGAGTGGGGACACTGAAGCTTTCTTT CASSLASGDTEAFF
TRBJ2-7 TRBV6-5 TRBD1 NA TGTGCCAGCAGGCCCGCAGGGGGCGGGTACGAGCAGTACTTC CASRPAGGGYEQYF
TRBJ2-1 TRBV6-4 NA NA TGTGCCAGCAGTGAGGGCGCCAGCTCCTACAATGAGCAGTTCTTC CASSEGASSYNEQFF
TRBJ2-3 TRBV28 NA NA TGTGCCAGCGGAACAGGGAGTCCTAGCACAGATACGCAGTATTTT CASGTGSPSTDTQYF
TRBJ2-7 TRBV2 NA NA TGTGCCAGCAGTGACGGGACCTACGAGGAGCAGTACTTC CASSDGTYEEQYF
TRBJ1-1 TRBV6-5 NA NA TGTGCCAGCAGCCTCCAAGGGAACACTGAAGCTTTCTTT CASSLQGNTEAFF
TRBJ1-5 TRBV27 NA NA TGTGCCAGCAGAGATGGGGGGGGAAGGAGCAATCAGCCCCAGCATTTT CASRDGGGRSNQPQHF
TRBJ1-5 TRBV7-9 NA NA TGTGCCAGCAGCTTAGTTGGGGCCGGGGGCGGGGAGCCCCAGCATTTT CASSLVGAGGGEPQHF
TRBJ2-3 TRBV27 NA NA TGTGCCAGCAGTGAACAGGGAGGAGACACAGATACGCAGTATTTT CASSEQGGDTDTQYF
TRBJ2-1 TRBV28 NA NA TGTGCCAGCAGAAAGGGCTCCTACAATGAGCAGTTCTTC CASRKGSYNEQFF
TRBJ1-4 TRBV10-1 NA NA TGCGCCAGGCGCCGCGGGTGGTACGTTAATGAAAAACTGTTTTTT CARRRGWYVNEKLFF
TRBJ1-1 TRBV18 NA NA TGTGCCAGCTCACTAATTAGCCGAAACACTGAAGCTTTCTTT CASSLISRNTEAFF
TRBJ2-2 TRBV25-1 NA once TGTGCCAGCAGTTCGGGCAGAACCGGGGAGCTGTTTTTT CASSSGRTGELFF
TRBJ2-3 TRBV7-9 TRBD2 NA TGTGCCAGCAGCCGTAGCGGGGGGGCGTCAGATACGCAGTATTTT CASSRSGGASDTQYF
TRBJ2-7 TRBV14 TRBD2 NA TGTGCCAGCAGCCGGGCGGGGGGAGGCTACGAGCAGTACTTC CASSRAGGGYEQYF
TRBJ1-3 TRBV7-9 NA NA TGTGCCAGCAGCCACTCGGGTGGAAACACCATATATTTT CASSHSGGNTIYF
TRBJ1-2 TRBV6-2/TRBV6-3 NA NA TGTGCCAGCAGTTACGGTCCAGGAGGGGCTAACTATGGCTACACCTTC CASSYGPGGANYGYTF
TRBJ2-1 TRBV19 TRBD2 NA TGTGCCAGTAGTACCCGACTAGCGGGAGTGAATGAGCAGTTCTTC CASSTRLAGVNEQFF
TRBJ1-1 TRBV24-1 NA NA TGTGCCACCAGAGACCTTCGGGGGAACACTGAAGCTTTCTTT CATRDLRGNTEAFF
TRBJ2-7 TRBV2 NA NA TGTGCCAGCAGTGGGACAAATCCGTACTTC CASSGTNPYF
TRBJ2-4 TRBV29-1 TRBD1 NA TGCAGCGTTGCGGGACAGGAGTTCCTAGCCAAAAACATTCAGTACTTC CSVAGQEFLAKNIQYF
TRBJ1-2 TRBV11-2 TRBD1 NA TGTGCCAGCAGCCTCTCGACAGGGTTGCACTATGGCTACACCTTC CASSLSTGLHYGYTF
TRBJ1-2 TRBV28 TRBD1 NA TGTGCCAGCAGTTTGGGGGACAGTAACTTCTATGGCTACACCTTC CASSLGDSNFYGYTF
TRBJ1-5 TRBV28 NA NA TGTGCCAGCAGTGGGGCCCGTTTGCCGCCCCAGCATTTT CASSGARLPPQHF
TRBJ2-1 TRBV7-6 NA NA TGTGCCAGCAGCTTATTTGGGGGTAGCTCCTACAATGAGCAGTTCTTC CASSLFGGSSYNEQFF
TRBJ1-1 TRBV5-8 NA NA TGTGCCAGCAGCCAGGGACCCCCGGTGGCTGAAGCTTTCTTT CASSQGPPVAEAFF
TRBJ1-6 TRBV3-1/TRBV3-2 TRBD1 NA TGTGCCAGCAGCCATCTGGTGGGACAGTCGTATTCACCCCTCCACTTT CASSHLVGQSYSPLHF
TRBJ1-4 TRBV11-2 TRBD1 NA TGTGCCAGCAGCACCCCGGGGACAGGGGATGAAAAACTGTTTTTT CASSTPGTGDEKLFF
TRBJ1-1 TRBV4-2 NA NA TGTGCCAGCAGCCCTCTTACGCGACCCATGAACACTGAAGCTTTCTTT CASSPLTRPMNTEAFF
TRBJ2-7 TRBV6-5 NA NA TGTGCCAGCAGTTTGGCAGGCGCCTACGAGCAGTACTTC CASSLAGAYEQYF
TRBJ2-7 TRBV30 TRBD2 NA TGTGCCTGGTCCTCGGGGGGGAGTGGGCACGAGCAGTACTTC CAWSSGGSGHEQYF
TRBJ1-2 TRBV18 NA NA TGTGCCAGCTCACGCTCGCAGACTTGGGGGCCTACCACAAATCAAGACTATGGCTACACCTTC CASSRSQTWGPTTNQDYGYTF
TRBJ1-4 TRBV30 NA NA TGTGCCTGGAGTCCCACAACTAATGAAAAACTGTTTTTT CAWSPTTNEKLFF
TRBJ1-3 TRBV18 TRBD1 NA TGTGCCACCAGGGGGGTCTCTGGAAACACCATATATTTT CATRGVSGNTIYF
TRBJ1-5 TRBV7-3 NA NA TGTGCCAGCAGCCTTCAGTGGGGTCAGCCCCAGCATTTT CASSLQWGQPQHF
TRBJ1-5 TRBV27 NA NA TGTGCCAGCAGTTTCCGGGGGGCTTACAATCAGCCCCAGCATTTT CASSFRGAYNQPQHF
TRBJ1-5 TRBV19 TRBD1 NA TGTGCCAGTAGTATAGATCGTTACAGGGGTAGCAATCAGCCCCAGCATTTT CASSIDRYRGSNQPQHF
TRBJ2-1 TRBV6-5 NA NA TGTGCCAGCAGTACCGCCCCAGGGGGGTGGGATGAGCAGTTCTTC CASSTAPGGWDEQFF
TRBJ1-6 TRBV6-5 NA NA TGTGCCAGCAGTTATAAATGGGGGGGCTCGAATTCACCCCTCCACTTT CASSYKWGGSNSPLHF
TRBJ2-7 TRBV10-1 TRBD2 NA TGCGCCAGCGGCCGCGGGGGGCACTACGAGCAGTACTTC CASGRGGHYEQYF
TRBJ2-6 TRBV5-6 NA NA TGTGCCAGCAATCGGGGGACACCCCTCTCTGGGGCCAACGTCCTGACTTTC CASNRGTPLSGANVLTF
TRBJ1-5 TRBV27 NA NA TGTGCCAGCAGTCGCGCGAATCAGCCCCAGCATTTT CASSRANQPQHF
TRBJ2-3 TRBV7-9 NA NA TGTGCCAGCAGCCCGAAGGACCAGCGGACTAGCACAGATACGCAGTATTTT CASSPKDQRTSTDTQYF
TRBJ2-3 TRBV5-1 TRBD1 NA TGCGCCAGCAGCCCCCGGACAGGGGGCGTGGATACGCAGTATTTT CASSPRTGGVDTQYF
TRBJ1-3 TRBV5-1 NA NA TGCGCCAGCAGCCGGGACACACATTCGAGCTCTGGAAACACCATATATTTT CASSRDTHSSSGNTIYF
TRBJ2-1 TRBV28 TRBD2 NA TGTGCCAGCAGTTTATCACCGGGACTAGGGAGCTCCTACAATGAGCAGTTCTTC CASSLSPGLGSSYNEQFF